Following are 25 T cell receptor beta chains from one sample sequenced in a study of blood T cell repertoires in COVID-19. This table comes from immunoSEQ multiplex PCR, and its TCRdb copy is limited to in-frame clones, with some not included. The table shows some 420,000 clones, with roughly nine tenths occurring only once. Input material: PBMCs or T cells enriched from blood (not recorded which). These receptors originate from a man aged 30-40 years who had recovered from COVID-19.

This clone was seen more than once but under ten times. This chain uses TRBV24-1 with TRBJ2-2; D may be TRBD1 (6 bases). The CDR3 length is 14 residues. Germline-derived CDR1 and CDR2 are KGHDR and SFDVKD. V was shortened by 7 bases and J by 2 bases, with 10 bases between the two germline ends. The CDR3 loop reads CATRETGNTGELFF. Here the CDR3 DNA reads TGTGCCACCAGAGAGACAGGAAACACCGGGGAGCTGTTTTTT.

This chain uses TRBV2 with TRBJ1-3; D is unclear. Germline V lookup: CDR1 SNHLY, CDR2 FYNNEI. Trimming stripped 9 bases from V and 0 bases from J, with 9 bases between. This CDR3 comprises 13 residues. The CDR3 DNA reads TGTGCCAGTTACGAGTACTCTGGAAACACCATATATTTT. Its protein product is CASYEYSGNTIYF.

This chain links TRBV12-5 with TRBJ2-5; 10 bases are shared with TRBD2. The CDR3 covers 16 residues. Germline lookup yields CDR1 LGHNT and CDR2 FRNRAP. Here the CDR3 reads CANLSGRSGRSETQYF. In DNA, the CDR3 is TGTGCGAACCTTAGCGGGAGGTCGGGCAGGTCAGAGACCCAGTACTTC.

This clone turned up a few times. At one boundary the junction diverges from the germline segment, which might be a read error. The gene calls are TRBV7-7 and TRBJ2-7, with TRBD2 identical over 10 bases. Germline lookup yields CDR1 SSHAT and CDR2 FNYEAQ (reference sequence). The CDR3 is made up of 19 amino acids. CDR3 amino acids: CASSLGGAGGTGLTYEQYF. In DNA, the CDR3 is TGTGCTAGCAGCTTAGGGGGAGCGGGGGGGACCGGGCTAACCTACGAGCAGTACTTC.

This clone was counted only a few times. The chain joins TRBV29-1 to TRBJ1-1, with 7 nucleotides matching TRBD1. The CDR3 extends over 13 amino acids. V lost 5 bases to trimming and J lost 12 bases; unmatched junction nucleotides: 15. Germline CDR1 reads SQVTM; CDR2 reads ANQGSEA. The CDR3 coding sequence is TGCAGCGTTTATGTTCCCGGGTCAGGGGGTACTTTCTTT. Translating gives CSVYVPGSGGTFF.

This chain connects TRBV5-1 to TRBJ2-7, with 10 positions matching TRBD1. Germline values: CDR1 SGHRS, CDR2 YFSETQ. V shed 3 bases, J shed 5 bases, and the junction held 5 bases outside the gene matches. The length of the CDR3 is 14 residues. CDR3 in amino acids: CASSSWTGGNEQYF. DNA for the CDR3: TGCGCCAGCAGCTCCTGGACAGGGGGTAACGAGCAGTACTTC.

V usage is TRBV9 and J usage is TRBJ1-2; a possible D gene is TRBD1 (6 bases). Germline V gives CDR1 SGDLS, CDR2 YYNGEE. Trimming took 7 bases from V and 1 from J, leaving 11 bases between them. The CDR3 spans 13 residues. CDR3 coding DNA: TGTGCCAGCGGGACAAATATTAACTATGGCTACACCTTC. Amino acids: CASGTNINYGYTF.

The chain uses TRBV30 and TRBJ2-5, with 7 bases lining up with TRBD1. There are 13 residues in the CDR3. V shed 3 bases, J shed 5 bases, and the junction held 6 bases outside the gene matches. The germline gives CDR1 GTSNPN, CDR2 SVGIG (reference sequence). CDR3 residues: CAWSEGAGETQYF. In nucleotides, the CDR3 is TGTGCCTGGAGCGAGGGGGCCGGGGAGACCCAGTACTTC. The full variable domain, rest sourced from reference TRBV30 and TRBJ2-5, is SQTIHQWPATLVQPVGSPLSLECTVEGTSNPNLYWYRQAAGRGLQLLFYSVGIGQISSEVPQNLSASRPQDRQFILSSKKLLLSDSGFYLCAWSEGAGETQYFGPGTRLLVL.

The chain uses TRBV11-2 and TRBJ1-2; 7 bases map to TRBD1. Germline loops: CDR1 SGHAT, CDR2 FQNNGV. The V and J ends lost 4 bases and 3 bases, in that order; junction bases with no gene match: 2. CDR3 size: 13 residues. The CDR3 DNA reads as TGTGCCAGCAGCTCCGACAGGGACTATGGCTACACCTTC. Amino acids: CASSSDRDYGYTF. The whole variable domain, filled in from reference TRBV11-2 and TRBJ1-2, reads EAGVAQSPRYKIIEKRQSVAFWCNPISGHATLYWYQQILGQGPKLLIQFQNNGVVDDSQLPKDRFSAERLKGVDSTLKIQPAKLEDSAVYLCASSSDRDYGYTFGSGTRLTVV.

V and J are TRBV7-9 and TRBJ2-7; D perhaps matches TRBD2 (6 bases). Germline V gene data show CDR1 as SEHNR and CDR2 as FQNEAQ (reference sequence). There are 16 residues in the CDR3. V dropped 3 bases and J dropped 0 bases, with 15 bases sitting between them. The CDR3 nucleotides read TGTGCCAGCAGCTTGGGAAGCGGGCGCGGCTCCTACGAGCAGTACTTC. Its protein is CASSLGSGRGSYEQYF.

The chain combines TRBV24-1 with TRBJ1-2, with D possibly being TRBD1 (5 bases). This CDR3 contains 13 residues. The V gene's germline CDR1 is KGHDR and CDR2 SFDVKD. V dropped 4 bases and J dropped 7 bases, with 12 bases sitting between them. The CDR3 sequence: CATSEKGWGGYTF. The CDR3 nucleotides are TGTGCCACCAGTGAGAAGGGGTGGGGTGGCTACACCTTC.

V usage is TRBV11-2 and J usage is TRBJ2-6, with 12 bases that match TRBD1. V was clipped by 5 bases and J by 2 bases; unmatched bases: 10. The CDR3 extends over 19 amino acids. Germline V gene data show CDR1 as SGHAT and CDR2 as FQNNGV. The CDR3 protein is CASSRRDRGQIAGANVLTF. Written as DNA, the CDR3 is TGTGCCAGCAGCCGCCGGGACAGGGGGCAAATCGCTGGGGCCAACGTCCTGACTTTC.

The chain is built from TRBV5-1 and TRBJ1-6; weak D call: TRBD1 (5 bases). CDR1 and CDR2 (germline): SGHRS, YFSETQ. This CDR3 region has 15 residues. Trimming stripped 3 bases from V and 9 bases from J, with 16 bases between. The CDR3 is CASSSDLTGGSPLHF. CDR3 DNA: TGCGCCAGCAGCTCAGATCTCACAGGCGGTTCACCCCTCCACTTT.

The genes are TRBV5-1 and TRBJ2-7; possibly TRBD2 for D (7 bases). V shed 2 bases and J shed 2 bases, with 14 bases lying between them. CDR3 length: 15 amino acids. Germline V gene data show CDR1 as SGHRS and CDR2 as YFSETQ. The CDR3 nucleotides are TGCGCCAGCAGCTTAAGGGGGGGCCCAACCTACGAGCAGTACTTC. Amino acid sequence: CASSLRGGPTYEQYF.

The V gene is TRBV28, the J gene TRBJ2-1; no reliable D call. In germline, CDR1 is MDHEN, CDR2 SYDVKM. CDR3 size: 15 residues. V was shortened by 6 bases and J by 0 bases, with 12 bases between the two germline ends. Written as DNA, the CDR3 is TGTGCCAGCAGGGCCTCAAGAAGCTCCTACAATGAGCAGTTCTTC. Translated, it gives CASRASRSSYNEQFF. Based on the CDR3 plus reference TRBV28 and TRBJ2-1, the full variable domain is DVKVTQSSRYLVKRTGEKVFLECVQDMDHENMFWYRQDPGLGLRLIYFSYDVKMKEKGDIPEGYSVSREKKERFSLILESASTNQTSMYLCASRASRSSYNEQFFGPGTRLTVL.

The CDR3 DNA reads TGTGCTAGTGGTTTGGCGGGCGTCGGGGTCAATGAGCAGTTCTTC. This sequence encodes CASGLAGVGVNEQFF. The chain uses TRBV12-5 and TRBJ2-1, with D possibly TRBD2 on 5 matching bases. CDR1 and CDR2 from the germline V gene are LGHNT and FRNRAP. V shed 1 base and J shed 6 bases, with 13 bases lying between them. The CDR3 extends over 15 amino acids.

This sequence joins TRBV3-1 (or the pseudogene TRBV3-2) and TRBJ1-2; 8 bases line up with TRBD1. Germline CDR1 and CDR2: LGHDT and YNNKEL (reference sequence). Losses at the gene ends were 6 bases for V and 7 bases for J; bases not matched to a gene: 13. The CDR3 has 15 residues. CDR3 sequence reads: CASSYNRGSSSGYTF. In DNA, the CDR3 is TGTGCCAGCAGTTATAACAGGGGGAGTTCTAGTGGCTACACCTTC.

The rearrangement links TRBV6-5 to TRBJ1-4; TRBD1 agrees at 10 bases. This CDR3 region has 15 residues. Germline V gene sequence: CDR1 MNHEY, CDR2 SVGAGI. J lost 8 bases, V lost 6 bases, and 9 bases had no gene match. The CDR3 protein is CASRMTGGADEKLFF. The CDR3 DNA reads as TGTGCCAGCAGAATGACAGGGGGCGCGGACGAAAAACTGTTTTTT.

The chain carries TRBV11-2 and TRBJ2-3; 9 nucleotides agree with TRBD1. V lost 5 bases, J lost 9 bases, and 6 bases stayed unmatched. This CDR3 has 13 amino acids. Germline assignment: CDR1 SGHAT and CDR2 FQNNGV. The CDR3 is CASSPGTGNTQYF. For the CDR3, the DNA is TGTGCCAGCAGCCCCGGGACAGGGAACACGCAGTATTTT.

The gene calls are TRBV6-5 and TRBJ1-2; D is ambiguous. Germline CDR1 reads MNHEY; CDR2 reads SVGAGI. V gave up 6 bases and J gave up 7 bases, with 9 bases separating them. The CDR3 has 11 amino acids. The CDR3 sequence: CASSPLPGYTF. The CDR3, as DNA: TGTGCCAGCAGCCCCCTTCCTGGCTACACCTTC.

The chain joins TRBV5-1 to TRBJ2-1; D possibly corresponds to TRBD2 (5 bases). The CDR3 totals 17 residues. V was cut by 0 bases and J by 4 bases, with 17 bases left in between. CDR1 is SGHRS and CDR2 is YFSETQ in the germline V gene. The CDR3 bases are TGCGCCAGCAGCTTGGCCAAAAGGCTAGCTTCGTACAATGAGCAGTTCTTC. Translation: CASSLAKRLASYNEQFF.

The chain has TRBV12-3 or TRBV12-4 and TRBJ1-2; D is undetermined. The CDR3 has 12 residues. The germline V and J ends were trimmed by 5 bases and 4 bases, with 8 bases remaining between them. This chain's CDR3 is CASSPKIYGYTF. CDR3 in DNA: TGTGCCAGCAGTCCCAAAATCTATGGCTACACCTTC.

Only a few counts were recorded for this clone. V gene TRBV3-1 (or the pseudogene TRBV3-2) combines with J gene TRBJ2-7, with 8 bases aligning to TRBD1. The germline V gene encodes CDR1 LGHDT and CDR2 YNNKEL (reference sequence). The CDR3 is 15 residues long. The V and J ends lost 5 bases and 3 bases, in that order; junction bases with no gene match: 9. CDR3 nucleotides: TGTGCCAGCAGCGGACAGGGTTTGGAACACTACGAGCAGTACTTC. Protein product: CASSGQGLEHYEQYF.

The CDR3 DNA reads TGCGCCAGCAGCCAAGATGCAGTGAACACTGAAGCTTTCTTT. Translation: CASSQDAVNTEAFF. The gene calls are TRBV4-1 and TRBJ1-1, with D unresolved. The length of the CDR3 is 14 residues. The ends were cut back, 0 bases at V and 0 bases at J, with 5 bases in the middle. Germline V gene lookup returns CDR1 MGHRA and CDR2 YSYEKL.

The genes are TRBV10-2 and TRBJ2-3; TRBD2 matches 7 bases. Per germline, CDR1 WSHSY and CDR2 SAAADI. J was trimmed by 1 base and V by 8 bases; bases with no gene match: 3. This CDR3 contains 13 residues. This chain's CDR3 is CASLLAGTDTQYF. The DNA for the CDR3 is TGCGCCAGCCTCCTAGCGGGCACAGATACGCAGTATTTT.